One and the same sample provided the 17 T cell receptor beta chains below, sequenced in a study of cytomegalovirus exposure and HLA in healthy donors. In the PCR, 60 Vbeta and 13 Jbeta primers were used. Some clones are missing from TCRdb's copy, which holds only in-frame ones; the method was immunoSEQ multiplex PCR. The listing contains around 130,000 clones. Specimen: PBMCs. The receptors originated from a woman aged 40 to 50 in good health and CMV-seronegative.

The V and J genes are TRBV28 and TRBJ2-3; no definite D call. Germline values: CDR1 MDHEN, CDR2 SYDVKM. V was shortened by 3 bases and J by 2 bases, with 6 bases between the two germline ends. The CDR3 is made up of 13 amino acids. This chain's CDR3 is CASSFRYTDTQYF. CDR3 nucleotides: TGTGCCAGCAGTTTCCGGTACACAGATACGCAGTATTTT.

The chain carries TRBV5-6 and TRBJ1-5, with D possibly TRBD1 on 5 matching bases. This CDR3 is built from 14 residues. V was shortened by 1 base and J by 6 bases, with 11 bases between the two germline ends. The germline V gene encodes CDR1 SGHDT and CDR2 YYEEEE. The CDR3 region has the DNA TGTGCCAGCAGCTTGAGACAGACCGGTCAGCCCCAGCATTTT. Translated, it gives CASSLRQTGQPQHF.

DNA for the CDR3: TGTGCCAGCAGCCAATCTCCTAGCGGGGGGATCTCTAGCTCCTACAATGAGCAGTTCTTC. Translated: CASSQSPSGGISSSYNEQFF. The chain is built from TRBV4-2 and TRBJ2-1, with TRBD2 matching over 11 bases. Trimming took 2 bases from V and 0 from J; bases not matched to a gene: 12. Germline CDR1 is LGHNA and CDR2 is YNFKEQ. The CDR3 extends over 20 amino acids.

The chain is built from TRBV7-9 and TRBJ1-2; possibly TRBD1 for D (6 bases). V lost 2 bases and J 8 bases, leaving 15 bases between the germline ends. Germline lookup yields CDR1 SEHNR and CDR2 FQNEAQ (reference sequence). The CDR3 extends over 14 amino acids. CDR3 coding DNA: TGTGCCAGCAGCTTAACGTCGGGGGGCTGGGGCTACACCTTC. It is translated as CASSLTSGGWGYTF.

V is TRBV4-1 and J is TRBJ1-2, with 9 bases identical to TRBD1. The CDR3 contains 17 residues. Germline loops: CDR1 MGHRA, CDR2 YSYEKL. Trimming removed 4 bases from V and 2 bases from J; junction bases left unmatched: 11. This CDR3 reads CASSRKATTGGNYGYTF. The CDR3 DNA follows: TGCGCCAGCAGCCGCAAAGCGACGACAGGGGGGAACTATGGCTACACCTTC.

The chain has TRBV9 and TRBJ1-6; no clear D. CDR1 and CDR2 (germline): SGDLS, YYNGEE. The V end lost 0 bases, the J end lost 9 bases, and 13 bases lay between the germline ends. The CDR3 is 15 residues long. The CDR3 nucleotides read TGTGCCAGCAGCGTAGTAGGAGGGTGGGTTTCACCCCTCCACTTT. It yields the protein CASSVVGGWVSPLHF.

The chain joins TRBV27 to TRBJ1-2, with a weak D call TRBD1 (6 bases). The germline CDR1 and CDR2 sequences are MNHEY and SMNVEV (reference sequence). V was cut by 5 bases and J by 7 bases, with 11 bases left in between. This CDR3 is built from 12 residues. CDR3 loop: CASSPGGLGYTF. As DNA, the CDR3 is TGTGCCAGCAGTCCGGGGGGCCTTGGCTACACCTTC.

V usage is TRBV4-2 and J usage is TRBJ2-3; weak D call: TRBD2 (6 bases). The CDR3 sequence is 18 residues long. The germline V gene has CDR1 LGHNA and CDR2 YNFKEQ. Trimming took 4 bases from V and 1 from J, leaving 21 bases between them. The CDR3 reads CASSPNARPGGGTDTQYF. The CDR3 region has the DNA TGTGCCAGCAGCCCAAACGCCCGACCGGGCGGGGGCACAGATACGCAGTATTTT.

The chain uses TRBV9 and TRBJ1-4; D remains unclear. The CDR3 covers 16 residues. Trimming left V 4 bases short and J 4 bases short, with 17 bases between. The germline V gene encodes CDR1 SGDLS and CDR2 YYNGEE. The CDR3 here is CASSPSGWVVNEKLFF. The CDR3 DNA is TGTGCCAGCAGCCCGAGCGGGTGGGTGGTTAATGAAAAACTGTTTTTT.

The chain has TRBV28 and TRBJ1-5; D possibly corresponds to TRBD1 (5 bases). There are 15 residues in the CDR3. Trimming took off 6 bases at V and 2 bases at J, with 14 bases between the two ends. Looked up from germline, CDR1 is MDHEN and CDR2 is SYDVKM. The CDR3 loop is CASRGGGFRNQPQHF. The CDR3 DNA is TGTGCCAGCAGGGGCGGGGGGTTTCGCAATCAGCCCCAGCATTTT. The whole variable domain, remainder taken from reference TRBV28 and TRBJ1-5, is DVKVTQSSRYLVKRTGEKVFLECVQDMDHENMFWYRQDPGLGLRLIYFSYDVKMKEKGDIPEGYSVSREKKERFSLILESASTNQTSMYLCASRGGGFRNQPQHFGDGTRLSIL.

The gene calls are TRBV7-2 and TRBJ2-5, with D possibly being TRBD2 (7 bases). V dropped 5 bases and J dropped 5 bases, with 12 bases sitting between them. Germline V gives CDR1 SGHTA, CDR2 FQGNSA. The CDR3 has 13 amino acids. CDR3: CASSAGAGETQYF. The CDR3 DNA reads TGTGCCAGCAGCGCGGGGGCGGGCGAGACCCAGTACTTC.

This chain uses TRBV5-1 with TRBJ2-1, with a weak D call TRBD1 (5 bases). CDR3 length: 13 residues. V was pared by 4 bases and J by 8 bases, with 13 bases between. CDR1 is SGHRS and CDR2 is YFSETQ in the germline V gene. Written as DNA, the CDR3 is TGCGCCAGCAGCAGCAGGGCCCGGGATGAGCAGTTCTTC. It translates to CASSSRARDEQFF.

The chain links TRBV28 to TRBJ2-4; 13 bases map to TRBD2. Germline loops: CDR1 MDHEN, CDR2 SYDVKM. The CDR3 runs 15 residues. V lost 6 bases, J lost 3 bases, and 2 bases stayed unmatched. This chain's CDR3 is CASRRTSGGKNIQYF. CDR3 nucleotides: TGTGCCAGCAGGCGGACTAGCGGGGGCAAAAACATTCAGTACTTC.

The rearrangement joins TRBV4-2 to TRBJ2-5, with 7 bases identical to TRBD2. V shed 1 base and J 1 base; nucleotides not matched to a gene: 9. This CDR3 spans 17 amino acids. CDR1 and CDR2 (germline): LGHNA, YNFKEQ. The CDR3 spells CASSQVGTTKPQETQYF. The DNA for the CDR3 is TGTGCCAGCAGCCAAGTGGGGACTACGAAACCCCAAGAGACCCAGTACTTC.

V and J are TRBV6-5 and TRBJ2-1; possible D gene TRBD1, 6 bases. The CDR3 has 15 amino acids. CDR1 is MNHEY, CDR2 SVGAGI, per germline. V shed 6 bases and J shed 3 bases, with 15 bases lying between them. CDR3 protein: CASSDTGLGYNEQFF. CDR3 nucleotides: TGTGCCAGCAGCGACACAGGGTTGGGCTACAATGAGCAGTTCTTC.

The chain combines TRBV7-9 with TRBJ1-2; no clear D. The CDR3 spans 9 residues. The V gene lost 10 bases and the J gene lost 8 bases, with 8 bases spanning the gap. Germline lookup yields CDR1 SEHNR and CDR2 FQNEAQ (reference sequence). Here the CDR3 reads CATSRGYTF. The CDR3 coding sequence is TGTGCCACCTCGCGGGGCTACACCTTC.

DNA for the CDR3: TGTGCCAGCAGCTTAGGAGATGTTTCTAGTGAGCAGTTCTTC. Translated: CASSLGDVSSEQFF. The chain is built from TRBV7-9 and TRBJ2-1; D gene ambiguous. Germline CDR1 SEHNR, CDR2 FQNEAQ (reference sequence). The CDR3 extends over 14 amino acids. The ends were cut back, 1 base at V and 9 bases at J, with 13 bases in the middle.